The 7 T cell receptor beta chains reported below all come from one sample, sequenced in a study of blood T cell repertoires in COVID-19. TCRdb's copy holds only in-frame clones and misses some; the assay was immunoSEQ multiplex PCR. Seen here are roughly 300,000 clones, 86% observed once, and the top ten hold about 4.2%. The sequencing sample was made of PBMCs or T cells enriched from blood (not recorded which). All receptors derive from a man aged 25-40 years who had recovered from COVID-19.

J is TRBJ1-1 and V is TRBV5-1; D gene unclear. The germline gives CDR1 SGHRS, CDR2 YFSETQ. Trimming left V 0 bases short and J 0 bases short, with 9 bases between. This CDR3 comprises 15 residues. CDR3 protein: CASSLGQAMNTEAFF. CDR3 bases: TGCGCCAGCAGCTTGGGGCAGGCGATGAACACTGAAGCTTTCTTT.

The chain has TRBV2 and TRBJ2-7, with a weak D call TRBD2 (5 bases). CDR3 size: 14 residues. V lost 8 bases and J 0 bases, leaving 14 bases between the germline ends. Germline V gene lookup returns CDR1 SNHLY and CDR2 FYNNEI. CDR3 DNA: TGTGCCAGCCTCCCTGGGGAGCCCTCCTACGAGCAGTACTTC. Residues: CASLPGEPSYEQYF. The whole variable domain, remainder taken from reference TRBV2 and TRBJ2-7, is EPEVTQTPSHQVTQMGQEVILRCVPISNHLYFYWYRQILGQKVEFLVSFYNNEISEKSEIFDDQFSVERPDGSNFTLKIRSTKLEDSAMYFCASLPGEPSYEQYFGPGTRLTVT.

The V gene is TRBV2, the J gene TRBJ2-1; D remains ambiguous. Germline V lookup: CDR1 SNHLY, CDR2 FYNNEI. This CDR3 comprises 11 residues. V lost 3 bases, J lost 10 bases, and 7 bases lay in between. CDR3 nucleotide sequence: TGTGCCAGCAGTGAGGCTCGCGAGCAGTTCTTC. It yields the protein CASSEAREQFF.

This clone was recorded at least ten times. This sequence joins TRBV6-5 and TRBJ1-1; 9 bases are a match to TRBD1. Germline-derived CDR1 and CDR2 are MNHEY and SVGAGI. V lost 2 bases to trimming and J lost 4 bases; unmatched junction nucleotides: 5. The CDR3 length is 15 residues. The DNA for the CDR3 is TGTGCCAGCAGTTACACCTGGGGACAGGGCACTGAAGCTTTCTTT. It codes for CASSYTWGQGTEAFF.

The J gene is TRBJ1-4, the V gene TRBV18, with D unresolved. Germline V gene lookup returns CDR1 KGHSH and CDR2 LQKENI. Trimming took 3 bases from V and 2 from J, leaving 13 bases between them. This CDR3 spans 16 amino acids. The CDR3 loop is CASSPEIRGTNEKLFF. CDR3 nucleotides: TGTGCCAGCTCACCCGAAATTAGAGGGACTAATGAAAAACTGTTTTTT.

This clone has more than one count but fewer than ten. The chain links TRBV30 to TRBJ1-1, with D possibly being TRBD1 (6 bases). V lost 2 bases, J lost 2 bases, and 9 bases lay in between. The germline gives CDR1 GTSNPN, CDR2 SVGIG (reference sequence). The CDR3 loop spans 13 amino acids. CDR3 in DNA: TGTGCCTGGAGTCAGGACAGTAACACTGAAGCTTTCTTT. Amino acid sequence: CAWSQDSNTEAFF.

In this sample, this clone turned up once. V gene TRBV5-6 combines with J gene TRBJ2-5; 8 bases align to TRBD1. The ends lost 0 bases at V and 5 bases at J; junction bases unmatched: 9. Germline CDR1 and CDR2: SGHDT and YYEEEE. This CDR3 is built from 16 residues. The CDR3: CASSLASGGSFETQYF. The CDR3 DNA reads as TGTGCCAGCAGCTTGGCTTCAGGGGGCTCGTTTGAGACCCAGTACTTC. Complete variable domain (other parts from reference TRBV5-6 and TRBJ2-5): DAGVTQSPTHLIKTRGQQVTLRCSPKSGHDTVSWYQQALGQGPQFIFQYYEEEERQRGNFPDRFSGHQFPNYSSELNVNALLLGDSALYLCASSLASGGSFETQYFGPGTRLLVL.